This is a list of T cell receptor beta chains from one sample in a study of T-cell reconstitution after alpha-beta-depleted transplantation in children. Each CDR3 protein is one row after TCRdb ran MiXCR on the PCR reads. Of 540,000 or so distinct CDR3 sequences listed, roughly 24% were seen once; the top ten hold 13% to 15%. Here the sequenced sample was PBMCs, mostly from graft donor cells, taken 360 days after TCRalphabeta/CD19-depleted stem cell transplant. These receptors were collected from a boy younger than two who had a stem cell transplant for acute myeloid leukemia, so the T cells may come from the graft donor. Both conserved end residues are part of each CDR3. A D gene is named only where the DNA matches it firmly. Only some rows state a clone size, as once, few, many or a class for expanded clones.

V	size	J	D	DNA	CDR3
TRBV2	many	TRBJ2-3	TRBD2	TGTGCCAGCAGCGCCGAGGCCTCTTGGGGGGGAGCCACAGATACGCAGTATTTT	CASSAEASWGGATDTQYF
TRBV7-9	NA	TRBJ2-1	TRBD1	TGTGCCAGCAGCACCCGGACAGGGGACAATGAGCAGTTCTTC	CASSTRTGDNEQFF
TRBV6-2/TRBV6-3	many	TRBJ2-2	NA	TGTGCCAGCACCAATAAACGGGACACCGGGGAGCTGTTTTTT	CASTNKRDTGELFF
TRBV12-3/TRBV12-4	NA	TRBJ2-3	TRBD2	TGTGCCAGCAGCCCTAGCGGGACCACCACAGATACGCAGTATTTT	CASSPSGTTTDTQYF
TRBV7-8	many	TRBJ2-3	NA	TGTGCCAGCAGCCAAGGAGGCGGGGGCACAGATACGCAGTATTTT	CASSQGGGGTDTQYF
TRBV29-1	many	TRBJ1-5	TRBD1	TGCAGCGTCGGACAGGGGGCTCAGCCCCAGCATTTT	CSVGQGAQPQHF
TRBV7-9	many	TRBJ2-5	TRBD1	TGTGCCAGCAGCGCGGGACAGGGCGATCGGGAGACCCAGTACTTC	CASSAGQGDRETQYF
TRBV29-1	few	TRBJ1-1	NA	TGCAGCGTTGTAATGGGCAGCAGGAACACTGAAGCTTTCTTT	CSVVMGSRNTEAFF
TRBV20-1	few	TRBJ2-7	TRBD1	TGCAGTGCTTCCAGGGGGCCCGAGCAGTACTTC	CSASRGPEQYF
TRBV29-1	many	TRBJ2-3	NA	TGCAGCGTTTTAAAGGAGGCTGGCGGCGGCAATACGCAGTATTTT	CSVLKEAGGGNTQYF
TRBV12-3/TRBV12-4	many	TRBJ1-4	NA	TGTGCCAGCAGTTTTGGGGAAAAACTGTTTTTT	CASSFGEKLFF
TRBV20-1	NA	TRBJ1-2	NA	TGCAGTGCTAGTGTAGTGGATCTGAACGGCTACACCTTC	CSASVVDLNGYTF
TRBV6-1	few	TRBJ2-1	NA	TGTGCCAGCAGCACATACAGGGGCGGAGGGGTATACAATGAGCAGTTCTTC	CASSTYRGGGVYNEQFF
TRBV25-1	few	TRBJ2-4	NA	TGTGCCAGCAGTGTCACAACCTTCGGCAAAAACATTCAGTACTTC	CASSVTTFGKNIQYF
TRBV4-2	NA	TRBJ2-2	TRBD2	TGTGCCAGCAGCCAACTCCAAAAGGGACTAGCGGGGGAGAACACCGGGGAGCTGTTTTTT	CASSQLQKGLAGENTGELFF
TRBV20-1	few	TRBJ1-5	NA	TGCAGTGCTAGCGGTGGGTGGGGAGACAATCAGCCCCAGCATTTT	CSASGGWGDNQPQHF
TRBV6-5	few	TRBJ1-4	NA	TGTGCCAGCAGTTACGGGGATATCCAAGAAAAACTGTTTTTT	CASSYGDIQEKLFF
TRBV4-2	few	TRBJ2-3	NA	TGTGCCAGCAGCCTAGGCAGGGGGGAAGATACGCAGTATTTT	CASSLGRGEDTQYF
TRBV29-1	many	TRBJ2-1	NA	TGCAGCGTTGAAACTGGACACTCCTACAATGAGCAGTTCTTC	CSVETGHSYNEQFF
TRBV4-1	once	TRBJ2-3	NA	TGCGCCAGCAGCCTAAGCCTCGGGACGTCTAGCACAGATACGCAGTATTTT	CASSLSLGTSSTDTQYF
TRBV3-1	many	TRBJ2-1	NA	TGTGCCAGCAGTCAGGACACCATCTCCTACAATGAGCAGTTCTTC	CASSQDTISYNEQFF
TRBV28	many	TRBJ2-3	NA	TGTGCCAGCAGCCCACCTCAAAGCAGAGATACGCAGTATTTT	CASSPPQSRDTQYF
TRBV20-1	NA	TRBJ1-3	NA	TGCAGTGCCCCGGCCGGGACCTCTGGAAACACCATATATTTT	CSAPAGTSGNTIYF
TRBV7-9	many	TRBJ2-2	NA	TGTGCCAGCAGCTCGCCCAGGACCGGGGAGCTGTTTTTT	CASSSPRTGELFF
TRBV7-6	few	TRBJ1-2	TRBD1	TGTGCCAGCAGCTTAGCGGAAAAGCTGGCAGGGGGGCCCATGTCTGGCTACACCTTC	CASSLAEKLAGGPMSGYTF
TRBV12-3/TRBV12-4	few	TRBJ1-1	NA	TGTGCCAGCGGGGTAGGACTGAACACTGAAGCTTTCTTT	CASGVGLNTEAFF
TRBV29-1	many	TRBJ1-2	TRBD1	TGCAGCGTTGGAAACAGGGGGTGGAGCTATGGCTACACCTTC	CSVGNRGWSYGYTF
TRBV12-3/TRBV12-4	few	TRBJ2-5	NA	TGTGCCAGCAGTTTGGGGGTCGGGGGTCGAGAGACCCAGTACTTC	CASSLGVGGRETQYF
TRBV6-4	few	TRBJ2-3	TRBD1	TGTGCCAGCAGTGTCCACAGGGGACCCACAGATACGCAGTATTTT	CASSVHRGPTDTQYF
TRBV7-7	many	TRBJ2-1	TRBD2	TGTGCCAGCAGCTTGGCGGGGGGTTCCAATGAGCAGTTCTTC	CASSLAGGSNEQFF
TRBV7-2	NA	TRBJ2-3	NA	TGTGCCAGCAGCCAGGGGGGGGGCACAGATACGCAGTATTTT	CASSQGGGTDTQYF
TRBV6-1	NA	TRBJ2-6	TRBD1	TGTGCCAGCAGGAAACCCATGGACAGGTACTCTGGGGCCAACGTCCTGACTTTC	CASRKPMDRYSGANVLTF
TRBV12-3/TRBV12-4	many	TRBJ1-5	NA	TGTGCCAGCAGTTTATTTGAGGGCCAGCCCCAGCATTTT	CASSLFEGQPQHF
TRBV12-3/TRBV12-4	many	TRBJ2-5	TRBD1	TGTGCCAGCAGTTTAGCGCTCGGACAGGGGGCTAAGACCCAGTACTTC	CASSLALGQGAKTQYF
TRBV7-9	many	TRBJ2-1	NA	TGTGCCAGCACTTTTCGGGGCGACGAGCAGTTCTTC	CASTFRGDEQFF
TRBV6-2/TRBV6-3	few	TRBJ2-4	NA	TGTGCCAGCAATGGGAACTTTGGAAACATTCAGTACTTC	CASNGNFGNIQYF
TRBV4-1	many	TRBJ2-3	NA	TGCGCCAGCAGCCAACAATCAGGGGATACGCAGTATTTT	CASSQQSGDTQYF
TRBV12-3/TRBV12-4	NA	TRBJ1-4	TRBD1	TGTGCCAGCAGTTCGGATCGGACAGGGGGGCATGAAAAACTGTTTTTT	CASSSDRTGGHEKLFF
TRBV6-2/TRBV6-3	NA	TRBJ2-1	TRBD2	TGTGCCAGCACCTATAGCGGGGGGGTCAATGAGCAGTTCTTC	CASTYSGGVNEQFF
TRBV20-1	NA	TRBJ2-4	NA	TGCAGTGCCCACCGGGGCATCCTGAACATTCAGTACTTC	CSAHRGILNIQYF
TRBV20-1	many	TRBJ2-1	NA	TGCAGTGCTAGAGCTGGGGAGAATGAGCAGTTCTTC	CSARAGENEQFF
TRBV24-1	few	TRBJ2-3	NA	TGTGCCACCAGTGATCGACACATACCTAGCACAGATACGCAGTATTTT	CATSDRHIPSTDTQYF
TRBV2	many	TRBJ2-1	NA	TGTGCCAGCGGGATTACCCAGGTTATAAGGAATGAGCAGTTCTTC	CASGITQVIRNEQFF
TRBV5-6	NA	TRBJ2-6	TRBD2	TGTGCCAGCAGCTTAGCGGGACCTCATCTTTCTGGGGCCAACGTCCTGACTTTC	CASSLAGPHLSGANVLTF
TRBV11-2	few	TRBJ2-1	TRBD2	TGTGCCAGCAGCTTTACGGGGGGGCCAAGCGAGCAGTTCTTC	CASSFTGGPSEQFF
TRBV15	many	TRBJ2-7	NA	TGTGCCACCAGCGTCGGGACGGACTTCTCCTACGAGCAGTACTTC	CATSVGTDFSYEQYF
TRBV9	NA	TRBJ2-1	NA	TGTGCCAGCAGCCCGGGGACTGGTGAGCAGTTCTTC	CASSPGTGEQFF
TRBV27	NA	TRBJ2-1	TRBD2	TGTGCCAGCACCAGCGGGGGGGGGAATGAGCAGTTCTTC	CASTSGGGNEQFF